The 22 T cell receptor beta chains given below trace back to one sample, sequenced in a study of neurological immune-mediated disorders. MiXCR, applied by TCRdb to the 5' RACE reads, yields one record per CDR3 protein. The sample yields 77,000 or so distinct CDR3 sequences, approximately 9.4% seen once. Sample: PBMCs. These receptors originate from a man aged 45-65 years in good health.

This clonotype showed up many times. CDR3 protein: CATSTGTGGIDTQYF. In nucleotides, the CDR3 is TGTGCCACCAGCACCGGGACAGGGGGGATAGATACGCAGTATTTT. The chain uses TRBV24-1 and TRBJ2-3; TRBD1 agrees at 11 bases. J gave up 5 bases and V 7 bases, and 7 bases lay outside the gene matches. This CDR3 region has 15 residues. Germline V lookup: CDR1 KGHDR, CDR2 SFDVKD.

This clonotype was recorded at least ten times. The chain's CDR3 is CASGTALPSGANVLTF. CDR3 sequence (DNA): TGTGCCAGCGGGACGGCCCTTCCTTCTGGGGCCAACGTCCTGACTTTC. The chain uses TRBV28 and TRBJ2-6; either TRBD1 or TRBD2 may supply D (5 bases each). Germline loops: CDR1 MDHEN, CDR2 SYDVKM. The CDR3 has 16 amino acids. V shed 8 bases and J shed 1 base, with 15 bases lying between them.

This clonotype came up many times. V gene TRBV28 combines with J gene TRBJ2-7; 7 bases are shared with TRBD2. This CDR3 contains 14 residues. V shed 10 bases and J 4 bases; nucleotides not matched to a gene: 13. Germline CDR1 and CDR2: MDHEN and SYDVKM. This chain's CDR3 is CATSPPGGRYEQYF. In DNA, the CDR3 is TGTGCCACCTCGCCCCCCGGCGGGAGATACGAGCAGTACTTC.

This clonotype showed up many times. The V gene is TRBV5-1, the J gene TRBJ1-2; 11 bases are shared with TRBD1. The CDR3 is 16 amino acids. The V segment lost 2 bases and the J segment 4 bases; nucleotides outside the gene matches: 7. Germline CDR1 is SGHRS and CDR2 is YFSETQ. Written as DNA, the CDR3 is TGCGCCAGCAGCTTCGGGACAGGGGGGGACATCTATGGCTACACCTTC. The encoded protein is CASSFGTGGDIYGYTF.

At least ten counts were recorded for this clonotype. The chain employs TRBV6-1 and TRBJ2-6; D gene uncertain. The V gene lost 3 bases and the J gene lost 3 bases, with 3 bases spanning the gap. The germline CDR1 and CDR2 sequences are MNHNS and SASEGT. There are 13 residues in the CDR3. As DNA, the CDR3 is TGTGCCAGCAGTGATGGTGGGGCCAACGTCCTGACTTTC. Amino acids: CASSDGGANVLTF.

This clonotype was found many times. This chain connects TRBV5-1 to TRBJ2-5; 13 bases are shared with TRBD2. CDR1 and CDR2 from the germline V gene are SGHRS and YFSETQ. This CDR3 is 16 amino acids long. The V segment lost 4 bases and the J segment 4 bases; nucleotides outside the gene matches: 7. The chain's CDR3 is CASSATSGRLGETQYF. The CDR3 DNA sequence: TGCGCCAGCAGCGCGACTAGCGGGAGGCTGGGAGAGACCCAGTACTTC.

This clonotype was counted at least ten times. The V gene is TRBV10-3, the J gene TRBJ2-1, with 7 positions matching TRBD1. CDR1 and CDR2 (germline): ENHRY, SYGVKD. J was trimmed by 5 bases and V by 5 bases; bases with no gene match: 9. The CDR3 totals 15 residues. DNA for the CDR3: TGTGCCATCAGTACCGGGACAGAGAGGAACAATGAGCAGTTCTTC. As protein: CAISTGTERNNEQFF.

This clonotype was detected ten times or more. The CDR3 here is CASSYYGAEQYF. CDR3 in DNA: TGTGCCAGCAGTTACTATGGGGCCGAGCAGTACTTC. This chain joins TRBV6-2 or TRBV6-3 and TRBJ2-7; D perhaps matches TRBD1 (5 bases). The V and J ends lost 1 base and 6 bases respectively, with 7 bases between them. The CDR3 is 12 residues long. Germline CDR1 MNHEY, CDR2 SVGEGT.

Many counts were recorded for this clonotype. The chain links TRBV5-1 to TRBJ1-1; tentatively, D is TRBD1 (6 bases). This CDR3 is built from 15 residues. Trimming removed 4 bases from V and 0 bases from J, with 13 bases in between. Germline CDR1 SGHRS, CDR2 YFSETQ. The CDR3 nucleotides are TGCGCCAGCAGCCCCGGGACACTAATGAACACTGAAGCTTTCTTT. It yields the protein CASSPGTLMNTEAFF.

A few counts support this clonotype. V gene TRBV12-3 or TRBV12-4 combines with J gene TRBJ2-7; the D gene is possibly TRBD1 (6 bases). The CDR3 covers 15 residues. The V end was cut by 3 bases, the J end by 0 bases, with 12 bases between. The CDR3 nucleotides are TGTGCCAGCAGTTTTTTCCAGGGACACTCCTACGAGCAGTACTTC. This sequence encodes CASSFFQGHSYEQYF.

This clonotype was seen repeatedly, ten times or more. The chain links TRBV7-3 to TRBJ2-2; D gene ambiguous. This CDR3 has 11 residues. The V gene lost 3 bases and the J gene lost 5 bases, with 1 base spanning the gap. CDR1 SGHTA and CDR2 FQGTGA come from the germline V gene. The CDR3 nucleotides are TGTGCCAGCAGCTTTACCGGGGAGCTGTTTTTT. Protein: CASSFTGELFF.

This clonotype was observed many times. The V gene is TRBV18, the J gene TRBJ2-5, with TRBD2 matching over 9 bases. Unmatched junction bases numbered 4, after V lost 0 bases and J lost 5 bases. From germline, CDR1 is KGHSH and CDR2 LQKENI. The CDR3 contains 15 residues. The CDR3 DNA follows: TGTGCCAGCTCACCACCTAGCGGGGGACGGGAGACCCAGTACTTC. Encoded protein: CASSPPSGGRETQYF.

In its sample, this clonotype was seen many times. The rearrangement joins TRBV5-1 to TRBJ1-6, with 7 bases aligning to TRBD1. The CDR3 spans 13 residues. Germline V gives CDR1 SGHRS, CDR2 YFSETQ. J lost 8 bases, V lost 3 bases, and 2 bases had no gene match. The CDR3 sequence is CASSSRGDSPLHF. The CDR3 DNA reads as TGCGCCAGCAGCTCCAGGGGGGATTCACCCCTCCACTTT.

At least ten counts were recorded for this clonotype. The rearrangement uses TRBV6-6 and TRBJ2-3; TRBD2 agrees at 9 bases. The CDR3 spans 16 residues. Trimming at V came to 6 bases and at J to 5 bases, leaving 12 bases not matched to a gene. The germline V gene encodes CDR1 MNHNY and CDR2 SVGAGI (reference sequence). For the CDR3, the DNA is TGTGCCAGCAGCCTCCCCCTAGCGGGGTCGGAAGATACGCAGTATTTT. Its protein is CASSLPLAGSEDTQYF.

This clonotype was observed at least ten times. The chain has TRBV4-3 and TRBJ2-2; TRBD1 agrees at 7 bases. The CDR3 totals 16 residues. CDR1 and CDR2 (germline): LGHNA, YSLEER. V was clipped by 0 bases and J by 4 bases; unmatched bases: 5. The CDR3 region has the DNA TGCGCCAGCAGCCAAGATTGGGGGACAGCCACCGGGGAGCTGTTTTTT. This sequence encodes CASSQDWGTATGELFF.

This clonotype was counted many times. V gene TRBV5-6 combines with J gene TRBJ2-7, with TRBD1 identical over 9 bases. The CDR3 spans 14 residues. Per germline, CDR1 SGHDT and CDR2 YYEEEE. V was clipped by 4 bases and J by 2 bases; unmatched bases: 4. The CDR3 DNA is TGTGCCAGCAGCGGCGGACAGGGGCCCTACGAGCAGTACTTC. It yields the protein CASSGGQGPYEQYF.

Turning to this clonotype: The junction and the germline gene differ at one end; a read error may be behind it. The V gene is TRBV14, the J gene TRBJ2-6, with 7 positions matching TRBD1. Per the germline V gene, CDR1 is SGHDN and CDR2 is FVKESK. This CDR3 has 17 amino acids. The CDR3 region has the DNA TGTGCCAGCAGCCAAAGGGGGCTTAGTTCCGGGACCAATGTCCTGACTTTC. Amino acid sequence: CASSQRGLSSGTNVLTF. The variable domain in full, with the rest retrieved from reference TRBV14 and TRBJ2-6, is EAGVTQFPSHSVIEKGQTVTLRCDPISGHDNLYWYRRVMGKEIKFLLHFVKESKQDESGMPNNRFLAERTGGTYSTLKVQPAELEDSGVYFCASSQRGLSSGTNVLTFGAGSRLTVL.

This clonotype was observed at least ten times. V usage is TRBV7-8 and J usage is TRBJ2-4, with 8 bases lining up with TRBD1. The ends lost 5 bases at V and 0 bases at J; junction bases unmatched: 18. CDR1 and CDR2 (germline): SGHVS, FQNEAQ. The CDR3 length is 20 residues. The CDR3 DNA follows: TGTGCCAGCAGCCTCATGGGTGACAGGGGATATAGAGTAGCCAAAAACATTCAGTACTTC. Protein: CASSLMGDRGYRVAKNIQYF. The entire variable domain, with the rest obtained from reference TRBV7-8 and TRBJ2-4, is as follows: GAGVSQSPRYKVAKRGQDVALRCDPISGHVSLFWYQQALGQGPEFLTYFQNEAQLDKSGLPSDRFFAERPEGSVSTLKIQRTQQEDSAVYLCASSLMGDRGYRVAKNIQYFGAGTRLSVL.

The chain couples TRBV4-3 to TRBJ2-2; 9 bases are shared with TRBD2. V lost 2 bases, J lost 7 bases, and 26 bases stayed unmatched. Germline V gene data show CDR1 as LGHNA and CDR2 as YSLEER. The CDR3 runs to 22 residues. The CDR3 region has the DNA TGCGCCAGCAGCCAAAGAAGCCATAAGACTAGGGGAGGCGGGAGGGCCGGCGGGGAGCTGTTTTTT. Protein: CASSQRSHKTRGGGRAGGELFF.

The table lists this clonotype with many counts. The chain is built from TRBV10-3 and TRBJ2-7; D unclear. Per germline, CDR1 ENHRY and CDR2 SYGVKD. The CDR3 spans 14 residues. V was trimmed by 10 bases and J by 0 bases, leaving 16 bases between them. DNA of the CDR3: TGTGCCACCCGACCGGTCCCCAGCTCCTACGAGCAGTACTTC. Translating it yields CATRPVPSSYEQYF.

This clonotype has a count of ten or more. V usage is TRBV28 and J usage is TRBJ2-2; D may be TRBD1 (7 bases). V lost 2 bases to trimming and J lost 5 bases, with 15 bases between them. CDR1 is MDHEN, CDR2 SYDVKM, per germline. This CDR3 has 16 amino acids. CDR3 loop: CASSLLRTGGTGELFF. For the CDR3, the DNA is TGTGCCAGCAGTTTACTTAGGACAGGAGGGACCGGGGAGCTGTTTTTT.

There are many counts of this clonotype. The chain uses TRBV7-9 and TRBJ1-2, with D unresolved. The V and J ends lost 1 base and 8 bases respectively, with 8 bases between them. This CDR3 has 12 residues. The V gene's germline CDR1 is SEHNR and CDR2 FQNEAQ (reference sequence). CDR3 amino acids: CASSLDLGGYTF. Written as DNA, the CDR3 is TGTGCCAGCAGCTTAGATTTGGGCGGCTACACCTTC.